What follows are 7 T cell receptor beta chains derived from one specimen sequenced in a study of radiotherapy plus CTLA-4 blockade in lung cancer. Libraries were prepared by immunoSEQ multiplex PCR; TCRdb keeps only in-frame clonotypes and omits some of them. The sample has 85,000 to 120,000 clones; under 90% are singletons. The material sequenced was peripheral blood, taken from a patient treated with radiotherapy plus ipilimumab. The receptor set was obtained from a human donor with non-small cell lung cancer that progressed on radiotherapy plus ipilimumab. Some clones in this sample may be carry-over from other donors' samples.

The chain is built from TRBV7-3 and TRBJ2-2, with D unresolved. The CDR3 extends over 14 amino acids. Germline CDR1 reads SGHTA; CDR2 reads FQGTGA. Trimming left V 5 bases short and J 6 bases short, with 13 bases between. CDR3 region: CASSPGRWAGELFF. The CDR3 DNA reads TGTGCCAGCAGCCCCGGAAGATGGGCCGGGGAGCTGTTTTTT.

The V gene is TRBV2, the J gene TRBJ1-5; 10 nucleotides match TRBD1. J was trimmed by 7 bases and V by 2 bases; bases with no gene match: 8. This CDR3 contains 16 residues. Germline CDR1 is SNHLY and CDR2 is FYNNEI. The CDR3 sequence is CASSELTGGGNQPQHF. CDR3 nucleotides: TGTGCCAGCAGTGAATTGACAGGGGGCGGAAACCAGCCCCAGCATTTT.

The CDR3 DNA reads TGTGCCAACGAGAAGACAGAGAACACTGAAGCTTTCTTT. This sequence encodes CANEKTENTEAFF. The chain uses TRBV6-1 and TRBJ1-1; tentative D call: TRBD1 (5 bases). Germline V gene data show CDR1 as MNHNS and CDR2 as SASEGT. Trimming removed 10 bases from V and 1 base from J, with 13 bases in between. The CDR3 is made up of 13 amino acids.

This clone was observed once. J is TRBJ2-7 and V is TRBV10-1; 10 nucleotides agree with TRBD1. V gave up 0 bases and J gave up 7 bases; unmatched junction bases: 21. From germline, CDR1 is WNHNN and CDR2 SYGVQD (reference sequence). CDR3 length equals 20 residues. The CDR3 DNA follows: TGCGCCAGCAGTGAGTCTCCTTTGGCACGGCGGGGACAGGGGAGGAGGGAGCAGTACTTC. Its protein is CASSESPLARRGQGRREQYF.

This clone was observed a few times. The CDR3 region has the DNA TGTGCCAGCAGCCCATTACGGGGAGACTACGAGCAGTACTTC. The encoded protein is CASSPLRGDYEQYF. The chain uses TRBV14 and TRBJ2-7, with D maybe TRBD2 (5 bases). Germline V gene sequence: CDR1 SGHDN, CDR2 FVKESK. The CDR3 runs 14 residues. Trimming pared 4 bases from V and 3 bases from J, leaving 13 bases between.

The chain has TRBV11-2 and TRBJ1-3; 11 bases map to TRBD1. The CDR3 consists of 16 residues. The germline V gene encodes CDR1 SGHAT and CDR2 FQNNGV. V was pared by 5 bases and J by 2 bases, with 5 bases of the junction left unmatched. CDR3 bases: TGTGCCAGCAGCATGGACAGGGGGCAGGCTGGAAACACCATATATTTT. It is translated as CASSMDRGQAGNTIYF. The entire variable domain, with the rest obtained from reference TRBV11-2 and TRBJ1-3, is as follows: EAGVAQSPRYKIIEKRQSVAFWCNPISGHATLYWYQQILGQGPKLLIQFQNNGVVDDSQLPKDRFSAERLKGVDSTLKIQPAKLEDSAVYLCASSMDRGQAGNTIYFGEGSWLTVV.

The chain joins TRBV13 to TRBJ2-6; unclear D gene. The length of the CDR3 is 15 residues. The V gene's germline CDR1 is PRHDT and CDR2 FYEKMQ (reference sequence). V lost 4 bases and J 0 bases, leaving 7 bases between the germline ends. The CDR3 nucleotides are TGTGCCAGCAGCTCCCGGTCCTCTGGGGCCAACGTCCTGACTTTC. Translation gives CASSSRSSGANVLTF.